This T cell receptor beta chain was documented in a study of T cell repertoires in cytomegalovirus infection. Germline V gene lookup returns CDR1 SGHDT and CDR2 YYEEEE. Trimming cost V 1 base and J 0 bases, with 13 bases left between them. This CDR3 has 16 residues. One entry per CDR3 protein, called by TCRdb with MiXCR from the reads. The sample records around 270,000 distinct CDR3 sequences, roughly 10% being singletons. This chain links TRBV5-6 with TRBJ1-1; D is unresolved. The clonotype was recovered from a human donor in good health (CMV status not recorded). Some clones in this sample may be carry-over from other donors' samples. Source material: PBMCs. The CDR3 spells CASSLRQEIMNTEAFF. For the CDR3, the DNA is TGTGCCAGCAGCTTGAGGCAGGAGATAATGAACACTGAAGCTTTCTTT.